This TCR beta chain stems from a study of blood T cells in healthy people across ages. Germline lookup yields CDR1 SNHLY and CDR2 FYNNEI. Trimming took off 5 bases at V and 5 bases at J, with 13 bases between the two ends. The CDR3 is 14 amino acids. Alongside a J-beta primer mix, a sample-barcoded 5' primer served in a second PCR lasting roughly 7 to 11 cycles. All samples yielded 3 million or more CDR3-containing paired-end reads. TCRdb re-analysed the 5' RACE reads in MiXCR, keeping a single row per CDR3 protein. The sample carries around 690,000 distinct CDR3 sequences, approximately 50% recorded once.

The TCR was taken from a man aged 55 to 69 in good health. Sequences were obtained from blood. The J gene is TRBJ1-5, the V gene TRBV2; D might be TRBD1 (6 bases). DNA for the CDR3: TGTGCCAGCAGTAGCAGGGGATTCGATCAGCCCCAGCATTTT. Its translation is CASSSRGFDQPQHF.